Described below is a single T cell receptor (beta chain) sequence and its context. Its antigen is currently not known. Within one base of it there is no much larger clone, and no base qualities were kept. Separate from the approximately 700-subject first cohort, the validation cohort of more than 90 subjects was the group to which the donors belonged. Libraries were built with the immunoSEQ multiplex PCR assay. The paper's data handling went like this. A statistical classification framework was developed to diagnose cytomegalovirus status using the catalog of TCR beta chain sequences. TCRdb retrieved this table from immuneACCESS and kept in-frame rearrangements only. Not all clones are present; in checked studies, unresolved V genes account for under half, and no reason is known for the remainder. Clonal size and the V and J genes are those of that table, whereas D and trimming came from the DNA. This sample has fewer than 120,000 clones in its table, and about 92% of those were observed once. The top ten clonotypes cover under 2% of the sample.

This sample is drawn from a study of cytomegalovirus exposure and HLA in healthy donors (dated by TCRdb to the late 2010s). About the full investigation: According to a later analysis, the 120 or so validation repertoires were produced on the same platform as the approximately 600 repertoires of the first cohort. The study aimed to test whether cataloging public T cell receptors could reveal signatures of past pathogen exposure. High-throughput TCR immunosequencing, statistical association of individual TCRs with disease status, and machine learning were combined to predict cytomegalovirus infection status. Besides the first cohort of roughly 700 subjects, a separate validation cohort made up of around 120 different subjects was used.

Points the paper makes about the study in general: Most TCR sequences were seen in very few donors, while some public TCRs were found in many individuals. According to the authors, the approach could potentially be generalized to other disease states and immunological phenotypes. In vitro tests confirmed that three of the cytomegalovirus-associated TCR beta chains recognize cytomegalovirus antigens. The study listed 150 to 200 TCR beta chains as associated with cytomegalovirus. In both the original and validation cohorts, the classifier was reported to diagnose cytomegalovirus status with high specificity and sensitivity. A later analysis found that TCRs clustered in the first cohort also tended to co-occur in the 100 to 150 validation repertoires, with approximately 94% of cluster scores above 0. A later analysis had no HLA typing for the validation cohort, so co-occurrence there was scored across all 130 or so repertoires.

The CDR3, from cysteine to phenylalanine, totals 17 residues. Just the 51-base CDR3 DNA is kept, in frame starting at base 1. The chain is encoded by TRBV21-1 joined to TRBJ2-7; the table's TRBD2 call for D was not verified on the DNA. TRBV21-1 is reported as a pseudogene. The TCR originated in a woman in her late teens or twenties in good health and CMV-seronegative. Material: PBMCs. The DNA reads as follows: TGTGCCAGCAGCAAGTCCTCTATGGGAGGAGTTGGTTGCGAGCAGTACTTC. Translated, it gives CASSKSSMGGVGCEQYF.